A selection of T cell receptor beta chains follows, all from one sample in a study of blood T cell repertoires in COVID-19. Profiling relied on immunoSEQ multiplex PCR, and the TCRdb table lists in-frame clones only, not all of them. The profile shows 200,000 to 250,000 clones, 80% to 90% of them singletons. Sequences were obtained from peripheral blood. These receptors originate from a middle-aged woman who had recovered from COVID-19. Each CDR3 is given with its conserved first and last residue. Fields, in order: clone size, J gene, D gene, V gene, CDR3 DNA, CDR3 protein. A D gene is named only where the DNA matches it firmly. Size is stated for part of the rows, as once, few or many counts, or as a class when the clone is expanded.

. | TRBJ2-7 | TRBD1 | TRBV28 | TGTGCCAGCAGTGGTGGGACAGGAGTCCGTTACGAGCAGTACTTC | CASSGGTGVRYEQYF
. | TRBJ1-2 | TRBD1 | TRBV5-4 | TGTGCCAGCAGCCTCGGGGACAGGGGAAGTAACTATGGCTACACCTTC | CASSLGDRGSNYGYTF
. | TRBJ1-3 | . | TRBV19 | TGTGCCAGTAGGAGAACAGGGACTGGAAACACCATATATTTT | CASRRTGTGNTIYF
few | TRBJ2-7 | . | TRBV6-5 | TGTGCCAGCAGGACATCCCATTACGAGCAGTACTTC | CASRTSHYEQYF
few | TRBJ1-1 | TRBD1 | TRBV19 | TGTGCCAGTAGTATTCGGGGACAGGGGAAAACTGAAGCTTTCTTT | CASSIRGQGKTEAFF
. | TRBJ2-5 | TRBD2 | TRBV6-5 | TGTGCCAGCAGACCTGGACTAGCGGACCAAGAGACCCAGTACTTC | CASRPGLADQETQYF
. | TRBJ1-5 | TRBD1 | TRBV7-8 | TGTGCCAGCAGCTTGGTGGGGACAGGATCTGAAAATAGCAATCAGCCCCAGCATTTT | CASSLVGTGSENSNQPQHF
. | TRBJ2-1 | TRBD2 | TRBV4-3 | TGCGCCAGCAGCCAAGGGACTAGCGGGGGGGGATCGAATGAGCAGTTCTTC | CASSQGTSGGGSNEQFF
. | TRBJ1-1 | . | TRBV30 | TGTGCCTGGAGTTGGGTGCAGGGCAAGGATGAAGCTTTCTTT | CAWSWVQGKDEAFF
. | TRBJ1-1 | . | TRBV6-5 | TGTGCCAGCAGTCTTACTACAGGGCCGTACACTGAAGCTTTCTTT | CASSLTTGPYTEAFF
. | TRBJ2-7 | . | TRBV5-1 | TGCGCCAGCAGCCCAGGCCCCCCGACAGATCTCTACGAGCAGTACTTC | CASSPGPPTDLYEQYF
. | TRBJ1-2 | . | TRBV6-1 | TGTGCCAACTGTGAAGTTCAGGGTTATGGCTACACCTTC | CANCEVQGYGYTF
. | TRBJ1-2 | . | TRBV9 | TGTGCCAGCAGCGTTGGAGAAACTCGAATCTATGGCTACACCTTC | CASSVGETRIYGYTF
many | TRBJ2-7 | TRBD1 | TRBV19 | TGTGCCAGTAGTATTTCCCAGGGGGCCCACATCTACGAGCAGTACTTC | CASSISQGAHIYEQYF
. | TRBJ1-4 | TRBD1 | TRBV18 | TGTGCCAGCTTGACGGACAGGGATGAAAAACTGTTTTTT | CASLTDRDEKLFF
. | TRBJ2-7 | . | TRBV3-1/TRBV3-2 | TGTGCCAGCAGCCAAGATCTAGCTACTACCTACGAGCAGTACTTC | CASSQDLATTYEQYF
many | TRBJ2-7 | TRBD2 | TRBV3-1/TRBV3-2 | TGTGCCAGCAGTCCCCTCAGCGGGGGCCGCAACTACGAGCAGTACTTC | CASSPLSGGRNYEQYF
once | TRBJ1-6 | TRBD1 | TRBV6-5 | TGTGCCAGCCGGGCGACAGGGTTCAATTCACCCCTCCACTTT | CASRATGFNSPLHF
. | TRBJ2-3 | . | TRBV2 | TGTGCCAGCAGTGAATCAGTGGATACGCAGTATTTT | CASSESVDTQYF
. | TRBJ2-1 | . | TRBV9 | TGTGCCAGCAGCGTAGCTACAAAGGGGTCCAATGAGCAGTTCTTC | CASSVATKGSNEQFF
. | TRBJ1-3 | TRBD1 | TRBV7-9 | TGTGCCAGCAGCTCCGGGACAGGGATTATGGACACCATATATTTT | CASSSGTGIMDTIYF
. | TRBJ2-5 | . | TRBV15 | TGTGCCACCAGCAGAGACAGGGGCCAAGAGACCCAGTACTTC | CATSRDRGQETQYF
. | TRBJ1-4 | . | TRBV10-3 | TGTGCCATCAGTACAGGGCTTGGTAATGAAAAACTGTTTTTT | CAISTGLGNEKLFF
. | TRBJ1-1 | . | TRBV7-9 | TGTGCCAGCAGCTTAGTAGGAGGCGCTTTCTTT | CASSLVGGAFF
. | TRBJ1-2 | TRBD1 | TRBV5-1 | TGCGCCAGCAGCCCAGGACAGGGGGGAACCTATGGCTACACCTTC | CASSPGQGGTYGYTF
. | TRBJ2-3 | TRBD1 | TRBV5-5 | TGTGCCAGCAGCTTGGACAGGGGTACAGATACGCAGTATTTT | CASSLDRGTDTQYF
once | TRBJ1-6 | . | TRBV7-2 | TGTGCCAGCAGACTTGGGGGCTCTATCTCCTATAATTCACCCCTCCACTTT | CASRLGGSISYNSPLHF
few | TRBJ2-7 | . | TRBV27 | TGTGCCAGCAGTTTATTCGTAGAGGGTGGGGAGCAGTACTTC | CASSLFVEGGEQYF
. | TRBJ1-3 | TRBD1 | TRBV29-1 | TGCAGCGTTCCGGGACAGGGGGGCTCTGGAAACACCATATATTTT | CSVPGQGGSGNTIYF
. | TRBJ2-1 | TRBD2 | TRBV2 | TGTGCCAGCAGTGAGGGACTAGCGGGGGTGGGTGAGCAGTTCTTC | CASSEGLAGVGEQFF
. | TRBJ2-6 | . | TRBV7-6 | TGTGCCAGCAGCTTATCCCGTGTGGGGGCCAACGTCCTGACTTTC | CASSLSRVGANVLTF
. | TRBJ2-7 | TRBD1 | TRBV7-8 | TGTGCCAGCAGCTTAGAAACAGGGGCCCCCCGGGAGCAGTACTTC | CASSLETGAPREQYF
. | TRBJ2-2 | . | TRBV28 | TGTGCCAGCACCCAGGGGGGCCCCGGGGAGCTGTTTTTT | CASTQGGPGELFF
. | TRBJ1-2 | . | TRBV19 | TGTGCCGCTTCTTGGGACACCTATGGCTACACCTTC | CAASWDTYGYTF
. | TRBJ1-4 | . | TRBV5-5 | TGTGCCAGCAGCTTTCAGGCTTGGACTAATGAAAAACTGTTTTTT | CASSFQAWTNEKLFF
. | TRBJ1-5 | TRBD1 | TRBV5-3 | TGTGCCAGAAGCTTGGAGACAGGGGTTCAGCCCCAGCATTTT | CARSLETGVQPQHF